This TCR beta chain is drawn from a study of cytomegalovirus exposure and HLA in healthy donors. Study-level points and caveats: Reportedly, HLA-A and HLA-B alleles of most subjects were accurately predicted from TCR beta.

These donors counted as nominally healthy when sampled, but unrecorded immune exposures were likely. PCR primers comprised 60 Vbeta and 13 Jbeta primers. Assay: immunoSEQ multiplex PCR; the TCRdb copy retains only in-frame clones and omits some. Of 200,000 to 300,000 clones in the sample, about 83% are singletons; the top ten hold 1.5% to 2.5%. Comment on this clone: Antigen unknown.

Sequencing was performed on PBMCs. This clonotype was obtained from a woman aged 40-49 years in good health and CMV-seropositive.

In nucleotides, the CDR3 is TGTGCCAGCAGCGCCCGAGAGGGAGGGCCGTTAGAGACCCAGTACTTC. It yields the protein CASSAREGGPLETQYF. This chain uses TRBV9 with TRBJ2-5; 7 bases are a match to TRBD2. Unmatched junction bases numbered 12, after V lost 3 bases and J lost 4 bases. Looked up from germline, CDR1 is SGDLS and CDR2 is YYNGEE. This CDR3 is 16 amino acids long. Full variable domain (remainder filled in from reference TRBV9 and TRBJ2-5): DSGVTQTPKHLITATGQRVTLRCSPRSGDLSVYWYQQSLDQGLQFLIQYYNGEERAKGNILERFSAQQFPDLHSELNLSSLELGDSALYFCASSAREGGPLETQYFGPGTRLLVL.